Here is one T cell receptor beta chain with its context. Libraries were prepared by immunoSEQ multiplex PCR; TCRdb keeps only in-frame clonotypes and omits some of them. The repertoire has approximately 81,000 clones, 81% of them found once; the top ten carry 3.5% to 6%. This specimen comes from a study of OX40 agonist ivuxolimab in advanced cancers. The V and J ends lost 6 bases and 1 base respectively, with 9 bases between them. Germline CDR1 and CDR2: SGHRS and YFSETQ. This CDR3 is 13 amino acids long. The sequence was obtained from an adult with an advanced solid tumor such as melanoma, head and neck, liver or kidney cancer. The input for sequencing was CD4+ or CD8+ T cells sorted from blood, taken in a trial of the OX40 agonist ivuxolimab. The gene calls are TRBV5-1 and TRBJ2-3; D remains ambiguous. CDR3 nucleotides: TGCGCCAGCACAGAAACCGGCACAGATACGCAGTATTTT. It encodes CASTETGTDTQYF.